This T cell receptor beta chain was obtained from a study of T cell repertoires in MIS-A myocarditis (dated by TCRdb to 2022 to 2024). This clone has just a few counts. No antigen is known for it. No much larger clone exists at a distance of one base, and base qualities are not known. The junction shows trimming of 4 bases on V and 1 base on J, plus 11 bases between the germline ends. Reading the germline V gene (reference sequence) gives CDR1 WNHNN and CDR2 SYGVQD. From the cysteine through the phenylalanine, the CDR3 covers 15 amino acids. Left in the record is the CDR3 DNA by itself, 45 bases read in frame from the first base. The QIAamp DNA FFPE kit was used to extract genomic DNA from formalin-fixed paraffin-embedded autopsy tissue. Amplification of TCRbeta CDR3 regions relied on the immunoSEQ bias-controlled multiplex PCR, followed by high-throughput sequencing. The authors' analysis ran thus. CDR3 sequences were collapsed and filtered with the immunoSEQ vendor pipeline, and the abundance and frequency of each unique TCRbeta CDR3 were thereby quantified. Dominant CDR3 amino acid sequences were clustered with SARS-CoV-2-specific ImmuneCODE TCRbeta sequences by CD-HIT using a 90% global sequence identity threshold. Clones at frequencies from 0.1 to 1 were categorized as hyperexpanded, and clones at frequencies from 0.01 to 0.1 were categorized as large. MiXCR was used to confirm CDR3 amino acid sequences and V and J gene assignments of dominant clones. The R stringdist package was used to calculate Levenshtein distances between the patient clonotypes and the ImmuneCODE hits. What TCRdb holds here is the immuneACCESS table cut down to in-frame rearrangements. Part of the clones is not present; checked against another copy, under half of the missing clones reflect an unresolved V gene, and the others are unexplained. V, J and clone size are those of that table, while D and trimming were read from the DNA. Present in this sample are about 10,000 clones, around 89% of which were seen just once. Together, the top ten hold 2% to 2.5% of the sample.

The sample comprised thoracic lymph node tissue obtained at autopsy. The origin of this receptor is a man between 18 and 29 years old with fulminant myocarditis from multisystem inflammatory syndrome in adults (MIS-A) after COVID-19. This chain joins TRBV10-1 to TRBJ2-1, and the D gene may be TRBD1, 6 bases matching. The CDR3 in this case is CASSGRRGSYNEQFF. The DNA sequence is given as TGCGCCAGCAGTGGACGCAGGGGATCCTACAATGAGCAGTTCTTC.